Detailed here is one T cell receptor (beta chain). These data belong to a study of blood T cell repertoires in COVID-19. Study background: Some COVID-19 samples were acute and others convalescent; all came from the United States, Italy and Spain. T cells, B-cell-depleted T cells, or PBMCs supplied cDNA or gDNA.

Authors' analysis steps: Using reference gene primer amplification, nucleated cell counts were estimated. TCRdb's table, derived via immunoSEQ multiplex PCR, lists solely in-frame clones and lacks some. V and J calls and clone size are as listed in that table; D and trimming were resolved from the DNA. The sample has over 200,000 clones, approximately 90% seen once. The CDR3 has 15 residues. The V gene lost 4 bases and the J gene lost 8 bases, with 17 bases spanning the gap. Germline V CDR1 and CDR2: SGHDN, FVKESK. The TCR sequence derives from a man in his thirties or forties who had recovered from COVID-19. The gene calls are TRBV14 and TRBJ1-4; D possibly corresponds to TRBD1 (6 bases). Sequenced input: peripheral blood. In DNA form, the CDR3 reads TGTGCCAGCAGCCGCCGACAGGAGAGAGTGGAAAAACTGTTTTTT. The encoded protein is CASSRRQERVEKLFF.